These 23 T cell receptor beta chains came from one sample sequenced in a study of shared clonotypes between healthy human individuals. The method was immunoSEQ multiplex PCR; TCRdb's version includes in-frame clones alone and lacks a portion of them. The data contain 2 million to 2.5 million clones, approximately 96% of them singletons. The sample consisted of naive CD4+ T cells sorted from blood. Subset: CD45RA+ positively selected. These receptors all stem from a man aged 18 to 30 in good health.

The chain links TRBV11-2 to TRBJ2-1; D is possibly TRBD2 (5 bases). V was cut by 8 bases and J by 9 bases, with 23 bases left in between. This CDR3 has 15 amino acids. Germline V gene data show CDR1 as SGHAT and CDR2 as FQNNGV. CDR3 loop: CASQRESAARSEQFF. The DNA for the CDR3 is TGTGCCAGCCAGAGGGAGTCAGCGGCCCGCTCTGAGCAGTTCTTC.

To note about this clone: A read error may produce the germline difference seen at one junction end. V gene TRBV15 combines with J gene TRBJ2-1; D might be TRBD2 (5 bases). Per the germline V gene, CDR1 is LNHNV and CDR2 is YYDKDF (reference sequence). There are 17 residues in the CDR3. The CDR3 region has the DNA TGTGCCACCAGCCGAGAAGCACTGGACTGGGTTCACAATGAGCAGTTCTTC. This translates into CATSREALDWVHNEQFF.

Remarks on this clone: Other DNA sequences from this sample encode an identical CDR3 as well. The genes are TRBV7-2 and TRBJ2-7, with TRBD2 matching 11 bases. Trimming at V came to 1 base and at J to 2 bases, leaving 1 base not matched to a gene. Germline V lookup: CDR1 SGHTA, CDR2 FQGNSA. The CDR3 sequence is 15 residues long. CDR3 DNA sequence: TGTGCCAGCAGCTTAGGACTAGCGGGGCCCTACGAGCAGTACTTC. It yields the protein CASSLGLAGPYEQYF.

The J gene is TRBJ1-5, the V gene TRBV9, with D possibly matching TRBD1 (5 bases). The CDR3 consists of 16 residues. Germline assignment: CDR1 SGDLS and CDR2 YYNGEE. V lost 2 bases to trimming and J lost 0 bases, with 12 bases between them. The CDR3 nucleotides are TGTGCCAGCAGCGTGGGACTTGGGAATAGCAATCAGCCCCAGCATTTT. Translated, it gives CASSVGLGNSNQPQHF.

DNA for the CDR3: TGTGCCAGCAGCTCCGGACTAGTGGGAGAGACCCAGTACTTC. It codes for CASSSGLVGETQYF. The chain uses TRBV7-2 and TRBJ2-5, with 7 bases fitting TRBD2. The germline V gene encodes CDR1 SGHTA and CDR2 FQGNSA. V lost 4 bases and J lost 4; bases outside the gene matches: 6. The CDR3 has 14 amino acids.

This rearrangement joins TRBV30 to TRBJ1-6; D gene unclear. V dropped 4 bases and J dropped 4 bases, with 11 bases sitting between them. This CDR3 is 14 amino acids long. Germline assignment: CDR1 GTSNPN and CDR2 SVGIG (reference sequence). In nucleotides, the CDR3 is TGTGCCTGGATCAGCGGGATATATAATTCACCCCTCCACTTT. It codes for CAWISGIYNSPLHF.

The chain carries TRBV13 and TRBJ2-3; 8 positions agree with TRBD2. The length of the CDR3 is 17 residues. Looked up from germline, CDR1 is PRHDT and CDR2 is FYEKMQ (reference sequence). The V and J ends lost 2 bases and 6 bases, in that order; junction bases with no gene match: 13. The CDR3 protein is CASSLRAGGYILDTQYF. DNA of the CDR3: TGTGCCAGCAGCTTAAGGGCGGGGGGCTATATTCTCGATACGCAGTATTTT.

The chain combines TRBV7-3 with TRBJ2-5, with TRBD1 matching over 10 bases. The CDR3 sequence is 15 residues long. CDR1 and CDR2 (germline): SGHTA, FQGTGA. With V trimmed by 6 bases and J by 1 base, 5 bases remained unmatched. CDR3 protein: CASSKGQGGQETQYF. The CDR3 nucleotides read TGTGCCAGCAGTAAAGGACAGGGGGGCCAAGAGACCCAGTACTTC. The full variable domain, its missing parts supplied by reference TRBV7-3 and TRBJ2-5, is GAGVSQTPSNKVTEKGKYVELRCDPISGHTALYWYRQSLGQGPEFLIYFQGTGAADDSGLPNDRFFAVRPEGSVSTLKIQRTERGDSAVYLCASSKGQGGQETQYFGPGTRLLVL.

This clone was seen only once. J is TRBJ1-2 and V is TRBV28, with D possibly matching TRBD1 (6 bases). The CDR3 spans 15 residues. Trimming pared 5 bases from V and 4 bases from J, leaving 17 bases between. Germline V gene lookup returns CDR1 MDHEN and CDR2 SYDVKM. CDR3 DNA sequence: TGTGCCAGCAGTACCTCTCAGGGGCTGGGCTATGGCTACACCTTC. It codes for CASSTSQGLGYGYTF.

This sequence joins TRBV30 and TRBJ1-1; D ambiguous. In germline, CDR1 is GTSNPN, CDR2 SVGIG (reference sequence). V lost 2 bases and J lost 7, with 8 bases in between. This CDR3 has 11 amino acids. For the CDR3, the DNA is TGTGCCTGGAGTTCAAGGGTTGAAGCTTTCTTT. It translates to CAWSSRVEAFF. The full variable domain, with the rest looked up from reference TRBV30 and TRBJ1-1, is SQTIHQWPATLVQPVGSPLSLECTVEGTSNPNLYWYRQAAGRGLQLLFYSVGIGQISSEVPQNLSASRPQDRQFILSSKKLLLSDSGFYLCAWSSRVEAFFGQGTRLTVV.

The chain employs TRBV7-3 and TRBJ1-2; a possible D gene is TRBD1 (6 bases). The CDR3 length is 15 residues. V was shortened by 2 bases and J by 2 bases, with 12 bases between the two germline ends. Germline CDR1 reads SGHTA; CDR2 reads FQGTGA. CDR3 bases: TGTGCCAGCAGCTTATACAGGGACGGGAACTATGGCTACACCTTC. Residues: CASSLYRDGNYGYTF.

The CDR3 spells CASSYSNAPNTEAFF. The CDR3 coding sequence is TGTGCCAGCAGTTACTCGAACGCCCCGAACACTGAAGCTTTCTTT. The V call is TRBV6-5, the J call TRBJ1-1; no clear D. CDR3 length equals 15 residues. The germline gives CDR1 MNHEY, CDR2 SVGAGI. Trimming removed 0 bases at V and 1 base at J, with 9 bases between.

Regarding this clone: The same CDR3 can be traced to other DNA sequences in this sample. The chain is built from TRBV29-1 and TRBJ2-3, with D unresolved. Trimming removed 3 bases at V and 0 bases at J, with 4 bases between. Per the germline V gene, CDR1 is SQVTM and CDR2 is ANQGSEA. This CDR3 comprises 12 residues. The CDR3 is CSVEASTDTQYF. CDR3 DNA sequence: TGCAGCGTTGAGGCTAGCACAGATACGCAGTATTTT.

The V and J genes are TRBV5-1 and TRBJ2-7, with D unresolved. CDR3 size: 12 residues. Trimming cost V 6 bases and J 0 bases, with 7 bases left between them. CDR1 and CDR2 (germline): SGHRS, YFSETQ. In DNA, the CDR3 is TGCGCCAGCAACAGTTACTCCTACGAGCAGTACTTC. Protein: CASNSYSYEQYF.

In nucleotides, the CDR3 is TGTGCCAGCAGTTTATGGAGCGGCCAAAACATTCAGTACTTC. Protein product: CASSLWSGQNIQYF. The V and J genes are TRBV27 and TRBJ2-4; D may be TRBD2 (5 bases). The V end lost 1 base, the J end lost 5 bases, and 9 bases lay between the germline ends. Germline loops: CDR1 MNHEY, CDR2 SMNVEV (reference sequence). This CDR3 comprises 14 residues.

The rearrangement uses TRBV19 and TRBJ2-1; D possibly corresponds to TRBD1 (5 bases). CDR1 is LNHDA, CDR2 SQIVND, per germline (reference sequence). Deletions cut 7 bases from V and 4 bases from J, with 14 bases between. The CDR3 contains 14 residues. CDR3 bases: TGTGCCAGTACCCTAGGGGCAGGGTACAATGAGCAGTTCTTC. Protein sequence: CASTLGAGYNEQFF.

Comment on this clone: Different DNA sequences within this sample yield the same CDR3. The V call is TRBV5-1, the J call TRBJ2-7; TRBD2 might be the D (6 bases). Per germline, CDR1 SGHRS and CDR2 YFSETQ. This CDR3 contains 15 residues. The V end was cut by 0 bases, the J end by 0 bases, with 10 bases between. As DNA, the CDR3 is TGCGCCAGCAGCTTGGTCGGGGGAAGCTCCTACGAGCAGTACTTC. This codes for CASSLVGGSSYEQYF.

The count of this clone is one. The sample contains more than one DNA sequence encoding this CDR3. This chain uses TRBV28 with TRBJ2-1; TRBD2 aligns across 14 bases. Germline V lookup: CDR1 MDHEN, CDR2 SYDVKM. The CDR3 is 15 amino acids. V lost 2 bases to trimming and J lost 7 bases; unmatched junction nucleotides: 1. The CDR3 reads CASSLGLAGGNEQFF. The CDR3 DNA reads TGTGCCAGCAGTTTAGGACTAGCGGGGGGAAATGAGCAGTTCTTC. The full variable domain, rest sourced from reference TRBV28 and TRBJ2-1, is DVKVTQSSRYLVKRTGEKVFLECVQDMDHENMFWYRQDPGLGLRLIYFSYDVKMKEKGDIPEGYSVSREKKERFSLILESASTNQTSMYLCASSLGLAGGNEQFFGPGTRLTVL.

The gene calls are TRBV28 and TRBJ2-6; 8 bases agree with TRBD1. The germline CDR1 and CDR2 sequences are MDHEN and SYDVKM. Germline trimming cut 5 bases from V and 0 bases from J; bases unmatched to any gene: 6. This CDR3 contains 17 residues. DNA of the CDR3: TGTGCCAGCAGTGGCCGCCAGGGGGCCTCTGGGGCCAACGTCCTGACTTTC. Its translation: CASSGRQGASGANVLTF.

The chain employs TRBV18 and TRBJ1-6; 11 positions match TRBD1. CDR3 size: 16 residues. Looked up from germline, CDR1 is KGHSH and CDR2 is LQKENI. V dropped 0 bases and J dropped 7; count of bases not matched to a gene: 2. Here the CDR3 reads CASSPPGQGANSPLHF. Here the CDR3 DNA reads TGTGCCAGCTCACCACCCGGACAGGGGGCGAATTCACCCCTCCACTTT.

With regard to this clone: Other nucleotide sequences from this sample produce the same CDR3. The chain carries TRBV18 and TRBJ1-2; 7 nucleotides line up with TRBD1. V lost 3 bases, J lost 5 bases, and 6 bases stayed unmatched. The CDR3 has 14 amino acids. Germline V CDR1 and CDR2: KGHSH, LQKENI. CDR3 protein: CASSPLGTEYGYTF. The CDR3 DNA reads TGTGCCAGCTCACCGCTGGGGACAGAATATGGCTACACCTTC. The full variable domain, its missing parts supplied by reference TRBV18 and TRBJ1-2, is NAGVMQNPRHLVRRRGQEARLRCSPMKGHSHVYWYRQLPEEGLKFMVYLQKENIIDESGMPKERFSAEFPKEGPSILRIQQVVRGDSAAYFCASSPLGTEYGYTFGSGTRLTVV.

The chain links TRBV7-2 to TRBJ2-7, with D perhaps matching TRBD2 (7 bases). The CDR3 loop spans 13 amino acids. V lost 8 bases and J lost 1, with 12 bases in between. Germline CDR1 reads SGHTA; CDR2 reads FQGNSA. The CDR3 DNA follows: TGTGCCAGCGGGGGGGACAATTCCTACGAGCAGTACTTC. This translates into CASGGDNSYEQYF.

This chain connects TRBV18 to TRBJ2-5, with D hard to call. Germline V gives CDR1 KGHSH, CDR2 LQKENI. This CDR3 comprises 14 residues. V lost 7 bases, J lost 1 base, and 13 bases lay in between. In DNA form, the CDR3 reads TGTGCCAGCTACAACACCCAGGTCCAAGAGACCCAGTACTTC. Amino acid sequence: CASYNTQVQETQYF.